Listed below are T cell receptor beta chains from one sample, sequenced in a study of T cell repertoires in cytomegalovirus infection. These receptors have no identified antigens. A single record per CDR3 protein comes from TCRdb applying MiXCR to the reads. Among approximately 70,000 distinct CDR3 sequences listed, roughly 22% were seen once. Sample: CD8+ T cells from cultured PBMCs, taken from culture after CMV antigen stimulation. Receptor source: a human donor in good health (CMV status not recorded). Some clones in this sample may be carry-over from other donors' samples. Both conserved end residues are part of each CDR3. The D gene is left open where the match is weak. The listing skips clone size in some rows; elsewhere it reads once, few, many or a size class.

clone_size j_call d_call v_call cdr3_aa cdr3_nt
few TRBJ2-6 - TRBV24-1 CATSGTGAGANVLTF TGTGCCACCAGTGGTACAGGAGCTGGGGCCAACGTCCTGACTTTC
few TRBJ1-1 - TRBV7-2 CASSLQPAPRRNTEAFF TGTGCCAGCAGCTTACAGCCAGCCCCTCGTAGGAACACTGAAGCTTTCTTT
few TRBJ2-3 - TRBV20-1 CSATTGGFTDTQYF TGCAGTGCCACGACCGGGGGATTCACAGATACGCAGTATTTT
many TRBJ2-3 TRBD2 TRBV6-1 CASSAGLANSYTQYF TGTGCCAGCAGTGCGGGACTAGCGAATTCATATACGCAGTATTTT
few TRBJ2-1 TRBD1 TRBV6-5 CASRGQGTYNEQFF TGTGCCAGCAGGGGACAGGGGACCTACAATGAGCAGTTCTTC
- TRBJ2-2 TRBD1 TRBV6-6 CASSYGQGRTGELFF TGTGCCAGCAGTTACGGACAGGGGAGGACCGGGGAGCTGTTTTTT
- TRBJ1-2 - TRBV6-5 CASSYGGVSGYTF TGTGCCAGCAGTTACGGTGGGGTATCTGGCTACACCTTC
few TRBJ2-5 - TRBV7-2 CASSSPGGRQETQYF TGTGCCAGCAGCTCCCCCGGGGGGCGGCAAGAGACCCAGTACTTC
many TRBJ1-1 - TRBV5-1 CASSLRGSGMNTEAFF TGCGCCAGCAGCTTGCGCGGGTCGGGGATGAACACTGAAGCTTTCTTT
- TRBJ2-1 - TRBV7-9 CASSLRVNEQFF TGTGCCAGCAGCTTGCGGGTCAATGAGCAGTTCTTC
- TRBJ1-4 - TRBV5-1 CASALVDEGRAPGPWDEKLFF TGCGCCAGCGCCCTTGTAGACGAAGGAAGAGCTCCGGGACCCTGGGATGAAAAACTGTTTTTT
- TRBJ2-3 - TRBV7-9 CASRGLDTQYF TGTGCCAGCAGGGGGTTAGATACGCAGTATTTT
few TRBJ1-5 TRBD1 TRBV7-9 CASSSDRVSNQPQHF TGTGCCAGCAGCTCGGACAGGGTTAGCAATCAGCCCCAGCATTTT
- TRBJ2-6 - TRBV29-1 CSVEDSGANVLTF TGCAGCGTTGAGGACTCTGGGGCCAACGTCCTGACTTTC
- TRBJ1-5 - TRBV6-5 CASSYSHDSNQPQHF TGTGCCAGCAGTTACTCACATGACAGCAATCAGCCCCAGCATTTT
- TRBJ1-1 - TRBV6-5 CASSYSGTGTEAFF TGTGCCAGCAGTTACTCTGGGACGGGCACTGAAGCTTTCTTT
- TRBJ1-1 TRBD1 TRBV5-6 CASTTGENTEAFF TGTGCCAGCACCACAGGGGAGAACACTGAAGCTTTCTTT
- TRBJ2-7 - TRBV7-9 CASSPRDGRYEQYF TGTGCCAGCAGCCCCCGGGATGGCCGATACGAGCAGTACTTC
- TRBJ1-2 - TRBV4-1 CASSQIPGAIGYTF TGCGCCAGCAGCCAAATCCCGGGGGCGATTGGCTACACCTTC
- TRBJ2-2 - TRBV4-1 CASSQVELANTGELFF TGCGCCAGCAGCCAAGTAGAACTCGCGAACACCGGGGAGCTGTTTTTT
- TRBJ1-6 TRBD1 TRBV7-9 CASSSTGDSPLHF TGTGCCAGCAGCTCCACAGGGGATTCACCCCTCCACTTT
few TRBJ2-7 - TRBV7-6 CASSAQDHSYEQYF TGTGCCAGCAGCGCGCAGGACCACTCCTACGAGCAGTACTTC
few TRBJ1-1 - TRBV7-8 CASSLEWQPNTEAFF TGTGCCAGCAGCTTAGAATGGCAGCCGAACACTGAAGCTTTCTTT
- TRBJ2-5 TRBD2 TRBV4-2 CASSVGTSGEETQYF TGTGCCAGCAGCGTCGGGACTAGCGGGGAAGAGACCCAGTACTTC
few TRBJ1-4 - TRBV15 CATSPWGEKLFF TGTGCCACCAGCCCTTGGGGGGAGAAACTGTTTTTT
- TRBJ2-3 TRBD2 TRBV20-1 CSALGLAPKRDTQYF TGCAGTGCTCTCGGACTAGCCCCAAAGAGGGATACGCAGTATTTT
- TRBJ2-6 - TRBV6-6 CASSYSGTASGANVLTF TGTGCCAGCAGTTACTCGGGAACAGCTTCTGGGGCCAACGTCCTGACTTTC
- TRBJ2-3 TRBD2 TRBV4-1 CASSQDGTSVSGDTQYF TGCGCCAGCAGCCAAGATGGGACTAGCGTATCGGGAGATACGCAGTATTTT
few TRBJ2-5 - TRBV4-1 CASSPYLDRQETQYF TGCGCCAGCAGCCCGTACCTCGACAGGCAAGAGACCCAGTACTTC
- TRBJ1-6 - TRBV12-3/TRBV12-4 CASMPGTYNSPLHF TGTGCCAGCATGCCGGGAACTTATAATTCACCCCTCCACTTT
few TRBJ1-5 TRBD1 TRBV7-6 CASSPKAGGYGNQPQHF TGTGCCAGCAGCCCGAAGGCAGGGGGATATGGCAATCAGCCCCAGCATTTT
few TRBJ1-4 - TRBV28 CASSSSRDTLQLFF TGTGCCAGCAGTTCTTCTCGGGATACCTTACAACTGTTTTTT
once TRBJ1-1 TRBD1 TRBV27 CASSHGQGADTEAFF TGTGCCAGCAGTCACGGACAGGGGGCCGACACTGAAGCTTTCTTT
few TRBJ1-1 - TRBV7-2 CASSRPGVGTEAFF TGTGCCAGCAGTCGCCCTGGGGTGGGAACTGAAGCTTTCTTT
- TRBJ2-4 - TRBV12-3/TRBV12-4 CASSPQYF TGTGCCAGCAGCCCCCAGTACTTC
few TRBJ1-2 - TRBV27 CASSLNRAIYGYTF TGTGCCAGCAGTTTAAACAGAGCAATATATGGCTACACCTTC
few TRBJ1-2 - TRBV12-3/TRBV12-4 CASSSTGIGYGYTF TGTGCCAGCAGTTCAACGGGGATCGGCTATGGCTACACCTTC
- TRBJ1-5 TRBD1 TRBV18 CASSLDRGSNQPQHF TGTGCCAGCTCACTTGACAGGGGCTCAAATCAGCCCCAGCATTTT
few TRBJ1-5 - TRBV27 CASSDGGGDQPQHF TGTGCCAGCAGTGATGGGGGGGGCGATCAGCCCCAGCATTTT
few TRBJ2-7 - TRBV20-1 CSARGSSQFNYEQYF TGCAGTGCTAGAGGCTCTAGTCAATTTAACTACGAGCAGTACTTC
few TRBJ1-1 - TRBV7-9 CASSLIIGQNTEAFF TGTGCCAGCAGCTTAATTATTGGACAGAACACTGAAGCTTTCTTT
- TRBJ2-7 - TRBV4-1 CASSQDKALAGTYEQYF TGCGCCAGCAGCCAAGATAAAGCCTTGGCAGGGACCTACGAGCAGTACTTC
- TRBJ2-7 - TRBV7-6 CASSSHYEQYF TGTGCCAGCAGCTCCCACTACGAGCAGTACTTC
- TRBJ2-3 - TRBV7-2 CASSLVGHYTDTQYF TGTGCCAGCAGCTTAGTGGGGCATTACACAGATACGCAGTATTTT
- TRBJ2-1 - TRBV9 CASSEGEGYHEQFF TGTGCCAGCAGCGAGGGGGAGGGGTACCATGAGCAGTTCTTC
few TRBJ2-1 - TRBV27 CASSPGPYNEQFF TGTGCCAGTTCCCCCGGGCCTTACAATGAGCAGTTCTTC